These 10 T cell receptor beta chains were all obtained from the same sample, sequenced in a study of T cell responses to AZD1222 COVID-19 vaccine (dated by TCRdb to the early 2020s). Interpreted using the paper, the time point label stands for: about 28 days (+/-7) after the second vaccine dose. The treatment or condition label, as the study defines it: meningococcal conjugate vaccine given as trial control. Libraries were constructed by the immunoSEQ multiplex PCR assay. Drawn from immuneACCESS, this table holds only the in-frame rearrangements with V and J called that TCRdb kept. Clones are partly lost; checked studies trace under half to an unresolved V gene and leave the rest unexplained. This sample lists about 130,000 clones; 65% to 90% were detected once. Clones ranked in the top ten supply 7.9% of the sample. The source was peripheral blood, collected 28 days after the second dose of the MenACWY control vaccine. The receptor source for this set is an adult who received the MenACWY meningococcal vaccine as a control.

This chain joins TRBV20-1 and TRBJ1-1; no firm D call. In germline, CDR1 is DFQATT, CDR2 SNEGSKA (reference sequence). The CDR3 has 14 residues. The V end was cut by 3 bases, the J end by 3 bases, with 14 bases between. For the CDR3, the DNA is TGCAGTGCTAGTTTTGAAGGCAGCTACACTGAAGCTTTCTTT. This encodes CSASFEGSYTEAFF.

The V call is TRBV24-1, the J call TRBJ2-7; D call uncertain. V was trimmed by 12 bases and J by 2 bases, leaving 10 bases between them. The CDR3 runs to 11 residues. CDR1 is KGHDR and CDR2 is SFDVKD in the germline V gene. The DNA for the CDR3 is TGTGCCGTACAGAGAACCTACGAGCAGTACGTC. The encoded protein is CAVQRTYEQYV.

Only a few counts were recorded for this clone. V is TRBV30 and J is TRBJ2-3; 7 bases map to TRBD2. The germline CDR1 and CDR2 sequences are GTSNPN and SVGIG (reference sequence). The CDR3 runs 16 residues. V dropped 0 bases and J dropped 2; count of bases not matched to a gene: 8. The DNA for the CDR3 is TGTGCCTGGAGTGTCGTTAGCGGGCTTGTCACAGATACGCAGTATTTT. As protein: CAWSVVSGLVTDTQYF.

The chain has TRBV18 and TRBJ1-4; 10 nucleotides align to TRBD1. Trimming took 4 bases from V and 3 from J; bases not matched to a gene: 5. The germline CDR1 and CDR2 sequences are KGHSH and LQKENI. The CDR3 is made up of 16 amino acids. CDR3 nucleotides: TGTGCCAGCTCACTCCGGGACAGGGGATCTAATGAAAAACTGTTTTTT. Protein sequence: CASSLRDRGSNEKLFF. Complete variable domain (other parts from reference TRBV18 and TRBJ1-4): NAGVMQNPRHLVRRRGQEARLRCSPMKGHSHVYWYRQLPEEGLKFMVYLQKENIIDESGMPKERFSAEFPKEGPSILRIQQVVRGDSAAYFCASSLRDRGSNEKLFFGSGTQLSVL.

A remark on this clone: A junction boundary mismatches the germline segment, possibly from a read error. The chain joins TRBV7-8 to TRBJ2-7, with 11 bases matching TRBD1. The CDR3 is 15 residues long. Per the germline V gene, CDR1 is SGHVS and CDR2 is FQNEAQ. CDR3 sequence (DNA): TGTGCCAGCAGCGTAGCGGGACAGGGGGTTTACGAGCAGTACTTC. It encodes CASSVAGQGVYEQYF.

J is TRBJ1-1 and V is TRBV5-1; 10 bases line up with TRBD1. The V segment lost 4 bases and the J segment 5 bases; nucleotides outside the gene matches: 8. From germline, CDR1 is SGHRS and CDR2 YFSETQ. CDR3 size: 15 residues. The CDR3 is CASSQSGTGETEAFF. The CDR3 DNA sequence: TGCGCCAGCAGCCAATCCGGGACAGGGGAAACTGAAGCTTTCTTT.

The gene calls are TRBV10-3 and TRBJ1-6; tentative D call: TRBD1 (6 bases). Germline values: CDR1 ENHRY, CDR2 SYGVKD. The CDR3 length is 15 residues. The V gene lost 6 bases and the J gene lost 8 bases, with 17 bases spanning the gap. The CDR3: CAIRTGRQGDSPLHF. The CDR3 DNA follows: TGTGCCATCAGGACAGGACGGCAGGGCGATTCACCCCTCCACTTT.

The genes are TRBV12-3 or TRBV12-4 and TRBJ1-1; D might be TRBD1 (6 bases). Trimming cost V 6 bases and J 10 bases, with 18 bases left between them. This CDR3 spans 13 amino acids. CDR3 in DNA: TGTGCCAGCAGCTCCCCGCCACAGGGAAGAGCTTTCTTT. Amino acid sequence: CASSSPPQGRAFF.

This chain connects TRBV18 to TRBJ1-4; TRBD1 might be the D (5 bases). There are 15 residues in the CDR3. Trimming pared 5 bases from V and 0 bases from J, leaving 10 bases between. Germline V gene data show CDR1 as KGHSH and CDR2 as LQKENI. CDR3 sequence reads: CASSVQGATNEKLFF. The CDR3 DNA follows: TGTGCCAGCTCAGTCCAGGGTGCAACTAATGAAAAACTGTTTTTT.

The genes are TRBV11-2 and TRBJ2-3, with D uncertain. This CDR3 spans 14 amino acids. From germline, CDR1 is SGHAT and CDR2 FQNNGV. Trimming shortened V by 3 bases and J by 4 bases, and 11 bases separated the two germline ends. The CDR3 nucleotides read TGTGCCAGCAGCTTTACCTACCGGTCAGATACGCAGTATTTT. It specifies CASSFTYRSDTQYF.